A single count supports the clone carrying this T cell receptor beta chain. Its antigen is not identified. At one end, the junction sequence differs from germline, possibly due to a read error. The tissue used was unsorted bulk material of roughly 17-34 mg. RNA and DNA were co-extracted from it with the AllPrep DNA/RNA mini kit. Cases comprised patients with primary liver carcinoma who received surgical resection. The data stem from a study of tumor-infiltrating lymphocytes in primary liver carcinoma. The study's findings and limits: In tumor-adjacent and tumor-blood pairs, overlap was lower than in tumor region pairs. Only about 8-25% of top clones appeared in all five tumor regions.

TCR beta cDNA was reverse-transcribed from around 0.55 ug of total RNA. The reaction used a constant-region primer and ProtoScript II reverse transcriptase. TCR beta libraries came from three nested multiplex PCR rounds using slightly modified ARM-PCR. In TCRdb, the multiplex PCR reads were re-called with MiXCR into one record per CDR3 protein. The top ten hold less than 15% of the sample, which has fewer than 110,000 distinct CDR3 sequences, under 70% seen once. The clonotype was recovered from a woman in her fifties or sixties with primary liver carcinoma and hepatitis B virus infection. The sample comprised liver tumor tissue from sampling region 2. Subset of the sample: tumor region T2, inferior pole.

The CDR3 here is CASSSRRGVYNEVFF. CDR3 DNA: TGTGCAAGCAGCTCCCGCAGGGGGGTTTACAATGAGGTGTTCTTC. The chain has TRBV11-3 and TRBJ2-1, with D tentatively TRBD1 (7 bases). Germline V gene data show CDR1 as SGHNT and CDR2 as YENEEA. The CDR3 sequence is 15 residues long.